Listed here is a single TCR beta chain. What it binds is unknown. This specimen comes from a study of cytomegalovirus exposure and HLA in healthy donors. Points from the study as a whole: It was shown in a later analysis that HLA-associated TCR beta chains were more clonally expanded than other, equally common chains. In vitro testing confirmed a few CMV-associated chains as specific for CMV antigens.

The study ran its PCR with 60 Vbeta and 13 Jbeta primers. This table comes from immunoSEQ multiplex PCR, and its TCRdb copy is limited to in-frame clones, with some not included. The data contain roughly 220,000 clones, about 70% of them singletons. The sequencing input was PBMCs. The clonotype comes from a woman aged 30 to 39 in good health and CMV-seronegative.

CDR3 loop: CASIGIYGYTF. In DNA form, the CDR3 reads TGTGCCAGCATTGGCATCTATGGCTACACCTTC. V gene TRBV6-1 combines with J gene TRBJ1-2; D is uncertain. Germline V gene lookup returns CDR1 MNHNS and CDR2 SASEGT. Trimming pared 7 bases from V and 4 bases from J, leaving 7 bases between. This CDR3 is 11 amino acids long.